The T cell receptor beta chain under discussion was sequenced for a study of control samples from healthy donors and cancer patients. The assay was immunoSEQ multiplex PCR, and TCRdb's table has in-frame clones only and misses some. The profile shows 65,000 to 95,000 clones, around 87% of them singletons. CDR3 length: 17 amino acids. V shed 4 bases, J shed 0 bases, and the junction held 7 bases outside the gene matches. CDR1 SGHRS and CDR2 YFSETQ come from the germline V gene. Input material: blood. This chain joins TRBV5-1 and TRBJ2-1; 10 nucleotides align to TRBD2. The TCR sequence derives from a man in his fifties in good health. In DNA, the CDR3 is TGCGCCAGCAGCCTAACCTCTAGCGGGAGCTCCTACAATGAGCAGTTCTTC. Translation: CASSLTSSGSSYNEQFF.